This T cell receptor beta chain originates from a study of blood T cell repertoires in COVID-19 (dated by TCRdb to about 2020). About the full investigation: Collaborator samples came from the United States, Italy and Spain and covered acute and convalescent phases of COVID-19. A freely available public database, intended as a resource for researchers studying the immune response to SARS-CoV-2, is where the repertoires were released. Deeply sampled blood TCRbeta repertoires from subjects exposed to, actively infected with, or recovered from COVID-19 were included in the dataset. Where HLA class I and class II types were available, the types were taken from metadata supplied by the sample provider, not from assay-based typing. The prospective study material was composed of cDNA or gDNA derived from T cells, B-cell-depleted T cells, or PBMCs. Nearly every sample came with metadata listing a de-identified subject ID, COVID-19 status, age in years and sex. The samples were drawn from the first 160 participants of the ongoing ImmuneRACE study and from 1,254 subjects provided by 6 global collaborators.

With respect to this clone: Its recognized antigen is unknown. Base qualities are not provided; no much larger clone lies one nucleotide away.

In the prospective study, participants were roughly 18 to 100 years old, resided in fewer than 25 geographic areas of the United States, and were enrolled through a virtual design. Cohort assignment in the prospective study relied on participant-reported clinical history from a screening survey and a study questionnaire. In the prospective study, mobile phlebotomists collected whole blood, serum and a nasopharyngeal or oropharyngeal swab from each participant. Additional blood draws and questionnaires over an approximately two-month period could optionally be provided by prospective study participants. Before DNA extraction, blood samples from the prospective study were shipped at room temperature or frozen. TCRbeta CDR3 regions were amplified from genomic DNA by means of the immunoSEQ Assay, a bias-controlled multiplex PCR. On the authors' methods: Nucleated cell counts per sample were estimated from amplification of reference gene primers within the assay. To quantify the absolute abundance of each unique TCRbeta CDR3 rearrangement, sequence reads were collapsed and filtered. Productive Simpson clonality was computed per sample as the square root of Simpson's diversity index over productive rearrangements. The immuneACCESS repertoire file appears here via TCRdb, limited to in-frame rearrangements. These files lack a portion of the clones; in checked studies, under half of the deficit traces to unresolved V genes, and the cause of the others is not known. V, J and clone size reflect that table, while D and trimming were determined from the DNA. This sample gives about 200,000 clones in total; around nine tenths of them show up just once. The leading ten clones occupy 3.5% to 4% of the sample.

Study-wide findings and limitations: How much clinical and demographic metadata was included differed by source and by participant, and the metadata was provided uncurated.

This sequence was found in a woman in her thirties with acute COVID-19. The sequenced material came from PBMCs or T cells enriched from blood (not recorded which).

The CDR3 is CASSPGAGTGEAFF. The sequenced DNA: TGTGCCAGCTCACCAGGCGCGGGGACAGGGGAAGCTTTCTTT. The V gene is TRBV18 and the J gene is TRBJ1-1; 9 junctional bases match TRBD1. Including cysteine and phenylalanine, the CDR3 has 14 amino acids. The entry retains the CDR3 DNA only, 42 bases that are in frame from base 1. CDR1 and CDR2 (KGHSH, LQKENI) derive from the germline V gene. Germline trimming: 2 bases from V, 8 bases from J; junction bases outside gene matches: 6. With all but the CDR3 taken from the reference TRBV18 and TRBJ1-1 genes, the full variable domain is: NAGVMQNPRHLVRRRGQEARLRCSPMKGHSHVYWYRQLPEEGLKFMVYLQKENIIDESGMPKERFSAEFPKEGPSILRIQQVVRGDSAAYFCASSPGAGTGEAFFGQGTRLTVV.